This T cell receptor beta chain was captured by sequencing in a study of blood T cells in healthy people across ages. Points from the study as a whole: The study found TCR beta diversity correlated strongly with naive T cell percentage. Older individuals had lower TCR beta diversity per million T cells (the decline was roughly linear).

The second PCR ran about 6 to 11 cycles with a sample-barcoded 5' primer and J-beta primers. Every cDNA was tagged by a template-switch adaptor with 12 random nucleotides. Each CDR3 protein gets one entry after TCRdb re-called the 5' RACE reads with MiXCR. The sample yields roughly 1,800,000 distinct CDR3 sequences, just under 50% seen once. The study drew donors from healthy Caucasian individuals in Russia aged about 6 to 90. To note about this clonotype: The antigen remains undetermined.

The receptor's source is a woman in her forties in good health. The sample comprised blood.

CDR3 nucleotides: TGTGCCAGCAGTGATCCGCCGGGAGCAAACACCATATATTTT. It codes for CASSDPPGANTIYF. The chain uses TRBV6-2 or TRBV6-3 and TRBJ1-3, with D unclear. The CDR3 spans 14 residues. Trimming took off 5 bases at V and 6 bases at J, with 14 bases between the two ends. Germline CDR1 is MNHEY and CDR2 is SVGEGT.